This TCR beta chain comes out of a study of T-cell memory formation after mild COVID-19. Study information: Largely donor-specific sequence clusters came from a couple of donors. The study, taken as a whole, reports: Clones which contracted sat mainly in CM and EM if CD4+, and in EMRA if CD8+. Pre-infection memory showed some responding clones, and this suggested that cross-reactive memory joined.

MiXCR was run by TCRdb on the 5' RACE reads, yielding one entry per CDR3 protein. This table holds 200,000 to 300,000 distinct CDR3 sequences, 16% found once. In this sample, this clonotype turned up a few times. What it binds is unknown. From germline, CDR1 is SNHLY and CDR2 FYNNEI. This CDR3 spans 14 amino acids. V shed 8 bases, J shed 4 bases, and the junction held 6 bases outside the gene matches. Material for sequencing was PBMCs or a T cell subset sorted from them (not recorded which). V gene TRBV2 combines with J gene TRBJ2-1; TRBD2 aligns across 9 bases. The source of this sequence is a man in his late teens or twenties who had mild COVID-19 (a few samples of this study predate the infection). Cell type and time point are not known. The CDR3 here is CASGRAGGYNEQFF. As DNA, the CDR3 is TGTGCCAGCGGACGAGCGGGGGGTTACAATGAGCAGTTCTTC.